This T cell receptor (beta chain) was retrieved from a study of T cells in Graves' hyperthyroidism and ophthalmopathy. Worth noting for this clonotype: Antigen: not known.

Study observations and caveats: Before onset, ophthalmopathy was predicted by the model a median roughly six months earlier.

Amplified TCR beta CDR3 regions came from RNA transcripts. The HTBI primer set was used in a first-round RT-PCR of the TCR CDR3. TCRdb redid the calling of the multiplex PCR reads with MiXCR, one entry per CDR3 protein. The data show approximately 560,000 distinct CDR3 sequences, about 43% seen once. The study enrolled patients aged 18 to 65 with newly diagnosed hyperthyroidism of under 2 months' duration. The specimen sequenced was peripheral blood or thyroid tissue (not recorded which). The TCR comes from a woman younger than 30 with Graves' hyperthyroidism.

In DNA, the CDR3 is TGTGCCAGCAGACGGGGTTCAGAAAACACCGGGGAGCTGTTTTTT. This translates into CASRRGSENTGELFF. The chain employs TRBV2 and TRBJ2-2; possible D gene TRBD2, 5 bases. CDR1 SNHLY and CDR2 FYNNEI come from the germline V gene. Trimming cost V 6 bases and J 2 bases, with 13 bases left between them. This CDR3 has 15 amino acids.